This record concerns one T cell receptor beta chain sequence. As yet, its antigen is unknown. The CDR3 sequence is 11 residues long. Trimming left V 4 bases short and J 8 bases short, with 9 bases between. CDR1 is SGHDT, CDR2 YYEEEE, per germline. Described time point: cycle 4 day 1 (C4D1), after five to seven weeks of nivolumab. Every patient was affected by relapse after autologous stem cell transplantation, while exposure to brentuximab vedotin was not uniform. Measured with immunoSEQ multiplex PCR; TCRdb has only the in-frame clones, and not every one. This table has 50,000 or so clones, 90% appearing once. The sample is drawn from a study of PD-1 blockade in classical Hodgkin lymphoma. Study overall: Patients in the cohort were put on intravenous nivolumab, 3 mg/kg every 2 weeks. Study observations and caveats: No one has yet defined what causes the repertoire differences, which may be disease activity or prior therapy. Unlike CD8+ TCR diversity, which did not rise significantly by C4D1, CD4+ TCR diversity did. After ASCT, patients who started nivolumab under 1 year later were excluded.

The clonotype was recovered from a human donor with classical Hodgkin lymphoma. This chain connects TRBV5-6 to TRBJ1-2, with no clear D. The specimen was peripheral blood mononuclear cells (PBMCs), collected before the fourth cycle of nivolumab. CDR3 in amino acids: CASSQTRGYTF. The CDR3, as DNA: TGTGCCAGCAGCCAAACGCGGGGCTACACCTTC.